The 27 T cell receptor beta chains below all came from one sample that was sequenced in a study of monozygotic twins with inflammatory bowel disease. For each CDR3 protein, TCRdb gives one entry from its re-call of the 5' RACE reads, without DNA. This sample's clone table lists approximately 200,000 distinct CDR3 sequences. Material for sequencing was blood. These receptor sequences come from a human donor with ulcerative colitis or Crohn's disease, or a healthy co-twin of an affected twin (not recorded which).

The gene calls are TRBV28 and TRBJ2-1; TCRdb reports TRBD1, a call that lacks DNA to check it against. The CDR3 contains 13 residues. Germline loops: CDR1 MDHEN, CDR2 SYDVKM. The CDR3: CASSSGFPNEQFF.

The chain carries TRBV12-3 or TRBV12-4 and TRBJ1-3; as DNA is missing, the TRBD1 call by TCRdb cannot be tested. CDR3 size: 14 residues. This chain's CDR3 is CASRNGGAVNTIYF.

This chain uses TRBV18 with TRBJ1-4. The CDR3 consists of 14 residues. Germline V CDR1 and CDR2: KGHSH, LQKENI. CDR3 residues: CASSPPMESEKLFF.

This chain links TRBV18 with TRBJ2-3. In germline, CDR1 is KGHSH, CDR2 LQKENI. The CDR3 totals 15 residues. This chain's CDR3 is CASSPPGSSTDTQYF.

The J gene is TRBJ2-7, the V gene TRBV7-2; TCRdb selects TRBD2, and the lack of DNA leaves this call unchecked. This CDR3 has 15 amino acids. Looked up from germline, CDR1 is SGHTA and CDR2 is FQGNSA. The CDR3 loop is CASSFQVGPSYEQYF.

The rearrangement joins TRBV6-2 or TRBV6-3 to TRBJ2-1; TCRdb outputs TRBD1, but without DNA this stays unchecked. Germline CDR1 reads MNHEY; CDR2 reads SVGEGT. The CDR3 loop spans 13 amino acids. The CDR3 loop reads CASSTTPGNEQFF.

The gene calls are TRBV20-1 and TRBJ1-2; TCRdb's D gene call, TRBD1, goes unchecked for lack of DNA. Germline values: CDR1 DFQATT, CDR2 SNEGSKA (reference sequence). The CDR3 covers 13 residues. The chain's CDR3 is CSARADRFYGYTF.

CDR3: CSVVPTDSYEQYF. The chain employs TRBV29-1 and TRBJ2-7. The CDR3 has 13 amino acids. Germline CDR1 and CDR2: SQVTM and ANQGSEA.

CDR3: CASSGQENSPLHF. The chain links TRBV6-1 to TRBJ1-6; TCRdb reports TRBD1, a call that lacks DNA to check it against. CDR3 length: 13 residues. The germline V gene encodes CDR1 MNHNS and CDR2 SASEGT.

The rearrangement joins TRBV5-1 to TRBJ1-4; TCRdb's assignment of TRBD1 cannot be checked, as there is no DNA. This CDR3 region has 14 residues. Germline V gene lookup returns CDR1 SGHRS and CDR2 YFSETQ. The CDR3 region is CASSLGQGSEKLFF.

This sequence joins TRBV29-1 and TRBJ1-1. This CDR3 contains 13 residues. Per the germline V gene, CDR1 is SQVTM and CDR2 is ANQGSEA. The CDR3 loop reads CSVVRLLNTEAFF.

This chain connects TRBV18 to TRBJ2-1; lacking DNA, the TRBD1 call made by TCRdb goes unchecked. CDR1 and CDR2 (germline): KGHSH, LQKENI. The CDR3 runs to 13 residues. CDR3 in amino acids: CASQTGIDNEQFF.

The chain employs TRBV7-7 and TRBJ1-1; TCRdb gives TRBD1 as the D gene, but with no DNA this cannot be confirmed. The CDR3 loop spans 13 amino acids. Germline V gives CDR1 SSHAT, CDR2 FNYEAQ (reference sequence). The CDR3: CATPGVGVTEAFF.

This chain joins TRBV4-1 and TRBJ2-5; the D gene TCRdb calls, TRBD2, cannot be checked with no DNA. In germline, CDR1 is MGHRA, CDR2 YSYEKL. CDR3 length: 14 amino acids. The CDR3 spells CASSQAGLQETQYF.

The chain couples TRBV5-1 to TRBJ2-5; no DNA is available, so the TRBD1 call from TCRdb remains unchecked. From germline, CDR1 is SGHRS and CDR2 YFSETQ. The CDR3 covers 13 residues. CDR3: CASSFGISETQYF.

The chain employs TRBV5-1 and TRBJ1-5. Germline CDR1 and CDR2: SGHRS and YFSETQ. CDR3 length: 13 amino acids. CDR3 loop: CASSRGPNQPQHF.

CDR3 region: CSAPGTGGENEKLFF. J is TRBJ1-4 and V is TRBV20-1; the TCRdb call, TRBD1, lacks DNA for checking. The CDR3 totals 15 residues. Germline V gene lookup returns CDR1 DFQATT and CDR2 SNEGSKA (reference sequence).

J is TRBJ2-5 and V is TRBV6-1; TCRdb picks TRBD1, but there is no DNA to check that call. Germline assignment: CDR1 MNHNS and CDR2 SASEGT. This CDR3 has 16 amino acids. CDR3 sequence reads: CASIGGPVEFQETQYF.

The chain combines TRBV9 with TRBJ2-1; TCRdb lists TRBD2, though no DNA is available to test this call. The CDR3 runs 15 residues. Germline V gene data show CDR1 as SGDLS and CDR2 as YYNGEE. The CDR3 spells CASSVGSGRNNEQFF.

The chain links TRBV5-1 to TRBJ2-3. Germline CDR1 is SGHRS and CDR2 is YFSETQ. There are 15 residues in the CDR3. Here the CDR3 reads CASSLVVSSTDTQYF.

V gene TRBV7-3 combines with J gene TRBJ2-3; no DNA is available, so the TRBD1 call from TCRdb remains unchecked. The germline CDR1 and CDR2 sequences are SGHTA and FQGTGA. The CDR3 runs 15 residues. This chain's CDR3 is CASSPVGSPLDTQYF.

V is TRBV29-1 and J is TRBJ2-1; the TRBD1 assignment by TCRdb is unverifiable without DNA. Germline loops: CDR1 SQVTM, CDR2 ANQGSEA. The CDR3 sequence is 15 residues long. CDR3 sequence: CSVPSTLQVYNEQFF.

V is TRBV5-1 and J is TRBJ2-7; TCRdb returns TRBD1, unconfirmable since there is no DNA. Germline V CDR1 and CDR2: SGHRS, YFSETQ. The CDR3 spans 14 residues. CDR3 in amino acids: CASSGGQSSYEQYF.

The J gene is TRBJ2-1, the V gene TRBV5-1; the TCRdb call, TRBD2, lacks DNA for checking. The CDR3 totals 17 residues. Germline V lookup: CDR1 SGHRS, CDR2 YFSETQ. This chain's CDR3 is CASSRTLTLAEYNEQFF. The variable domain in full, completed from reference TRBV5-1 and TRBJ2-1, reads KAGVTQTPRYLIKTRGQQVTLSCSPISGHRSVSWYQQTPGQGLQFLFEYFSETQRNKGNFPGRFSGRQFSNSRSEMNVSTLELGDSALYLCASSRTLTLAEYNEQFFGPGTRLTVL.

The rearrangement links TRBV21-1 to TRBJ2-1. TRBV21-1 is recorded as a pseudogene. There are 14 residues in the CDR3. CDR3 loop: CASSGHGSYNEQFF.

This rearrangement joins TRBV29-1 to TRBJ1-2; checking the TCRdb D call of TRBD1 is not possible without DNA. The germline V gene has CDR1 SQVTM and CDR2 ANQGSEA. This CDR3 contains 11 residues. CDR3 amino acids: CSVGQGGGYTF.

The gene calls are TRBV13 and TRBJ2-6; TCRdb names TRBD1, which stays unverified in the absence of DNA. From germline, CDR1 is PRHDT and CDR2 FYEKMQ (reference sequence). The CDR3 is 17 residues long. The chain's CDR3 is CASSPRQVSGGANVLTF. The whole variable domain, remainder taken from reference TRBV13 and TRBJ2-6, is AAGVIQSPRHLIKEKRETATLKCYPIPRHDTVYWYQQGPGQDPQFLISFYEKMQSDKGSIPDRFSAQQFSDYHSELNMSSLELGDSALYFCASSPRQVSGGANVLTFGAGSRLTVL.